These 24 T cell receptor beta chains share one sample of origin, sequenced in a study of shared clonotypes between healthy human individuals. Libraries were prepared by immunoSEQ multiplex PCR; TCRdb keeps only in-frame clonotypes and omits some of them. There are around 1.5 million clones in the sample; 95% to 99% occur only once, and roughly 0.45% lies in the top ten. Sequenced material: naive CD4+ T cells sorted from blood. This sample's subset: CD45RA+ positively selected. The origin of the receptors is a man between 25 and 39 years old in good health.

V is TRBV29-1 and J is TRBJ1-2; 7 positions agree with TRBD1. This CDR3 contains 15 residues. Germline CDR1 SQVTM, CDR2 ANQGSEA. V lost 2 bases, J lost 8 bases, and 14 bases stayed unmatched. In DNA form, the CDR3 reads TGCAGCGTTGAACTTAGAGGGTCCCCCAGGGGGGGCTACACCTTC. This translates into CSVELRGSPRGGYTF.

J is TRBJ2-1 and V is TRBV30; tentatively, D is TRBD1 (6 bases). With 4 bases removed from V and 2 bases from J, the gap between germline ends came to 15 bases. Germline assignment: CDR1 GTSNPN and CDR2 SVGIG (reference sequence). The CDR3 spans 15 residues. The CDR3 spells CAWKYQGGPYNEQFF. CDR3 nucleotide sequence: TGTGCCTGGAAATACCAAGGGGGTCCCTACAATGAGCAGTTCTTC.

The V call is TRBV2, the J call TRBJ2-7; 8 nucleotides align to TRBD2. The CDR3 extends over 14 amino acids. V gave up 3 bases and J gave up 3 bases; unmatched junction bases: 4. The germline V gene has CDR1 SNHLY and CDR2 FYNNEI. CDR3 DNA: TGTGCCAGCAGTGAGACTAGCGAGAACTACGAGCAGTACTTC. This sequence encodes CASSETSENYEQYF. Supplemented by reference TRBV2 and TRBJ2-7, the full variable domain reads EPEVTQTPSHQVTQMGQEVILRCVPISNHLYFYWYRQILGQKVEFLVSFYNNEISEKSEIFDDQFSVERPDGSNFTLKIRSTKLEDSAMYFCASSETSENYEQYFGPGTRLTVT.

This chain connects TRBV5-1 to TRBJ2-2; no reliable D call. Germline assignment: CDR1 SGHRS and CDR2 YFSETQ. CDR3 length: 16 amino acids. Trimming took 0 bases from V and 5 from J, leaving 14 bases between them. The CDR3 loop reads CASSLVAAQLTGELFF. The CDR3, as DNA: TGCGCCAGCAGCTTGGTCGCGGCACAACTGACCGGGGAGCTGTTTTTT.

The V call is TRBV11-2, the J call TRBJ2-1, with a weak D call TRBD2 (5 bases). V was clipped by 1 base and J by 1 base, with 14 bases between them. This CDR3 contains 17 residues. Looked up from germline, CDR1 is SGHAT and CDR2 is FQNNGV. CDR3 protein: CASSLAPGRGSYNEQFF. The CDR3 region has the DNA TGTGCCAGCAGCTTAGCGCCTGGCCGGGGTTCCTACAATGAGCAGTTCTTC.

This clone was seen a single time. The chain has TRBV6-1 and TRBJ2-1; D could derive from TRBD1 or TRBD2 (6 bases each). This CDR3 comprises 15 residues. The germline V gene encodes CDR1 MNHNS and CDR2 SASEGT. V dropped 3 bases and J dropped 3 bases, with 12 bases sitting between them. The CDR3 region is CASSDSGGGYNEQFF. The CDR3, as DNA: TGTGCCAGCAGTGACTCCGGAGGGGGCTACAATGAGCAGTTCTTC.

The chain couples TRBV28 to TRBJ2-2; tentative D call: TRBD2 (5 bases). This CDR3 contains 14 residues. Per the germline V gene, CDR1 is MDHEN and CDR2 is SYDVKM. V dropped 6 bases and J dropped 3 bases, with 11 bases sitting between them. CDR3 sequence reads: CASRRDWDTGELFF. In DNA form, the CDR3 reads TGTGCCAGCAGGAGGGATTGGGACACCGGGGAGCTGTTTTTT.

The chain couples TRBV11-3 to TRBJ2-3; tentatively, D is TRBD1 or TRBD2 (5 bases each). Germline CDR1 SGHNT, CDR2 YENEEA. The CDR3 sequence is 15 residues long. V lost 3 bases and J 0 bases, leaving 10 bases between the germline ends. The chain's CDR3 is CASSLGRASTDTQYF. The CDR3 bases are TGTGCCAGCAGCTTGGGGCGGGCTAGCACAGATACGCAGTATTTT.

The chain joins TRBV28 to TRBJ1-5, with D hard to call. CDR1 is MDHEN, CDR2 SYDVKM, per germline. The CDR3 loop spans 17 amino acids. Between the trimmed V and J ends, which lost 3 bases and 0 bases, there was a span of 15 bases. The CDR3 is CASSLVRSLFSNQPQHF. The CDR3 DNA is TGTGCCAGCAGTTTGGTAAGGAGTCTATTTAGCAATCAGCCCCAGCATTTT. Using reference TRBV28 and TRBJ1-5 for the parts outside the CDR3, the full variable domain is DVKVTQSSRYLVKRTGEKVFLECVQDMDHENMFWYRQDPGLGLRLIYFSYDVKMKEKGDIPEGYSVSREKKERFSLILESASTNQTSMYLCASSLVRSLFSNQPQHFGDGTRLSIL.

The rearrangement links TRBV4-3 to TRBJ2-7, with 10 bases lining up with TRBD2. The germline V gene has CDR1 LGHNA and CDR2 YSLEER. The J segment lost 3 bases and the V segment lost 0 bases, leaving 11 bases of the junction unmatched. The CDR3 totals 18 residues. The DNA for the CDR3 is TGCGCCAGCAGCCAAGATCAGGCTAGCGGGGGCCAGCTCTACGAGCAGTACTTC. This translates into CASSQDQASGGQLYEQYF.

The chain is built from TRBV5-1 and TRBJ2-7; D call uncertain. This CDR3 spans 13 amino acids. Germline CDR1 reads SGHRS; CDR2 reads YFSETQ. V lost 0 bases and J lost 2, with 6 bases in between. The DNA of the CDR3 is TGCGCCAGCAGCTTGGAACAGACCTACGAGCAGTACTTC. Encoded protein: CASSLEQTYEQYF.

This rearrangement joins TRBV7-3 to TRBJ2-2; possible D gene TRBD1, 6 bases. Germline CDR1 SGHTA, CDR2 FQGTGA. The V gene lost 1 base and the J gene lost 0 bases, with 9 bases spanning the gap. The CDR3 covers 16 residues. CDR3 nucleotide sequence: TGTGCCAGCAGCTTAATAGGGACAACGAACACCGGGGAGCTGTTTTTT. Translated: CASSLIGTTNTGELFF.

The chain couples TRBV7-6 to TRBJ2-1; no firm D call. The V gene's germline CDR1 is SGHVS and CDR2 FNYEAQ. The CDR3 length is 11 residues. Trimming left V 4 bases short and J 9 bases short, with 7 bases between. CDR3 residues: CASSSFSEQFF. CDR3 in DNA: TGTGCCAGCAGCTCCTTTAGTGAGCAGTTCTTC.

In regard to this clone: Other DNA sequences in the sample encode the same CDR3. The chain recombines TRBV18 with TRBJ2-7; 8 nucleotides line up with TRBD1. The ends lost 2 bases at V and 2 bases at J; junction bases unmatched: 5. Germline V CDR1 and CDR2: KGHSH, LQKENI. This CDR3 spans 15 amino acids. CDR3 sequence: CASSPGQGQTYEQYF. As DNA, the CDR3 is TGTGCCAGCTCACCAGGACAGGGTCAAACCTACGAGCAGTACTTC.

The CDR3 is CASSQVWGQGAREKLFF. In DNA, the CDR3 is TGCGCCAGCAGCCAAGTTTGGGGGCAGGGGGCCCGGGAAAAACTGTTTTTT. The chain uses TRBV4-3 and TRBJ1-4; 8 bases agree with TRBD1. The germline V gene has CDR1 LGHNA and CDR2 YSLEER. Germline trimming cut 1 base from V and 8 bases from J; bases unmatched to any gene: 12. The CDR3 consists of 17 residues.

The chain recombines TRBV28 with TRBJ2-3, with 7 bases matching TRBD2. CDR3 length: 13 amino acids. Per the germline V gene, CDR1 is MDHEN and CDR2 is SYDVKM. J lost 2 bases, V lost 11 bases, and 7 bases had no gene match. The CDR3 DNA reads as TGTGCCGGGGCTAGCGGATTCACAGATACGCAGTATTTT. The encoded protein is CAGASGFTDTQYF.

The V gene is TRBV5-1, the J gene TRBJ2-2; 8 positions match TRBD1. Germline V gives CDR1 SGHRS, CDR2 YFSETQ. CDR3 size: 15 residues. J lost 6 bases, V lost 4 bases, and 8 bases had no gene match. CDR3 in DNA: TGCGCCAGCAGCCCGGGACAGGAGGGTCCCGGGGAGCTGTTTTTT. This sequence encodes CASSPGQEGPGELFF. The full variable domain, rest sourced from reference TRBV5-1 and TRBJ2-2, is KAGVTQTPRYLIKTRGQQVTLSCSPISGHRSVSWYQQTPGQGLQFLFEYFSETQRNKGNFPGRFSGRQFSNSRSEMNVSTLELGDSALYLCASSPGQEGPGELFFGEGSRLTVL.

The V call is TRBV28, the J call TRBJ1-1, with a tentative D call TRBD1 (6 bases). Germline V lookup: CDR1 MDHEN, CDR2 SYDVKM. Trimming removed 5 bases at V and 2 bases at J, with 12 bases between. CDR3 length equals 14 residues. The CDR3 DNA is TGTGCCAGCAGTCCCAGGACAGCCAACACTGAAGCTTTCTTT. It codes for CASSPRTANTEAFF.

CDR3 loop: CASSPTGGPYEQFF. Written as DNA, the CDR3 is TGTGCCAGCAGTCCAACGGGAGGGCCCTATGAGCAGTTCTTC. The chain couples TRBV28 to TRBJ2-1; TRBD2 aligns across 8 bases. Per the germline V gene, CDR1 is MDHEN and CDR2 is SYDVKM. V lost 5 bases, J lost 8 bases, and 8 bases stayed unmatched. CDR3 length: 14 residues.

V is TRBV4-2 and J is TRBJ2-2, with 12 bases that match TRBD2. The CDR3 is made up of 17 amino acids. CDR1 is LGHNA, CDR2 YNFKEQ, per germline. J was trimmed by 5 bases and V by 1 base; bases with no gene match: 5. The CDR3 is CASSQGLAGANTGELFF. CDR3 DNA sequence: TGTGCCAGCAGCCAAGGACTAGCGGGAGCCAATACCGGGGAGCTGTTTTTT.

This chain joins TRBV27 and TRBJ2-7; no clear D. Deletions cut 3 bases from V and 2 bases from J, with 11 bases between. The CDR3 contains 14 residues. Looked up from germline, CDR1 is MNHEY and CDR2 is SMNVEV (reference sequence). CDR3 loop: CASSFGLGAYEQYF. The CDR3 DNA is TGTGCCAGCAGTTTCGGTTTAGGCGCCTACGAGCAGTACTTC.

In the case of this clone: Other DNA sequences in this sample translate to the same CDR3. The gene calls are TRBV7-2 and TRBJ2-2, with 10 bases that match TRBD2. The V gene's germline CDR1 is SGHTA and CDR2 FQGNSA. J was trimmed by 4 bases and V by 3 bases; bases with no gene match: 2. The CDR3 has 15 amino acids. The CDR3 is CASSLASGSTGELFF. The CDR3 DNA sequence: TGTGCCAGCAGCTTGGCTAGCGGGAGCACCGGGGAGCTGTTTTTT.

This sequence joins TRBV6-1 and TRBJ1-2; a possible D gene is TRBD1 (5 bases). Trimming shortened V by 5 bases and J by 5 bases, and 15 bases separated the two germline ends. The CDR3 has 14 residues. Germline V gives CDR1 MNHNS, CDR2 SASEGT. The CDR3 coding sequence is TGTGCCAGCAGTAGACCGAAGGGGACTTATGGCTACACCTTC. It encodes CASSRPKGTYGYTF.

This clone was detected a few times. The sample carries other DNA sequences with the same CDR3. V is TRBV28 and J is TRBJ2-3, with D unclear. V lost 4 bases and J 2 bases, leaving 1 base between the germline ends. The length of the CDR3 is 11 residues. Germline V gene sequence: CDR1 MDHEN, CDR2 SYDVKM. CDR3 bases: TGTGCCAGCAGTTCCACAGATACGCAGTATTTT. Translation: CASSSTDTQYF.